The T cell receptor beta chain described here comes from a study of graft-versus-host responses after intestinal transplantation (dated by TCRdb to about 2021). Regarding the study in general: The transplants that recipients got were multivisceral, liver-intestinal, or isolated intestinal. All recipients received anti-thymocyte globulin induction followed by maintenance tacrolimus and steroids for three to four years. After intestinal transplantation, graft-versus-host and host-versus-graft alloreactive T cell clones were followed in the graft, circulation and bone marrow using bulk TCR-beta CDR3 sequencing. Alloreactive clones were identified by sequencing pre-transplant mixed lymphocyte reaction products and comparing these products with unstimulated pre-transplant donor and recipient T cells. The cohort enrolled 20 to 30 intestinal transplant recipients, one of whom was a retransplant, and 3 patients without pretransplant specimens were excluded. A peak of at least 4% donor T cells among recipient peripheral blood mononuclear cells was the definition used for donor T cell macrochimerism. Rather than being sequenced by the commercial service, samples from a few later patients were sequenced in-house on an Illumina MiSeq and processed with MiXCR.

Blood samples were collected up to 4 times in the first month after transplant and then at least monthly when available. At the junction V is shortened by 3 bases and J by 8 bases; bases outside the gene matches: 10. Inclusive of the bounding cysteine and phenylalanine, the CDR3 is 16 residues long. Only the CDR3 region is kept as DNA, spanning 48 bases read in frame from base 1. Via the germline V gene, CDR1 is SGHAT and CDR2 FQNNGV. A few counts support this clone. Its recognized antigen is unknown. Nothing much larger sits one base from this clone, and base qualities are not available. What the work shows at the level of the full study, not this receptor alone: In the allografts of patients with donor T cell macrochimerism, GvH to HvG T cell clonal ratios were high. GvH clones turned up in recipient bone marrow, with some appearing earlier in ileal mucosa or blood, a pattern consistent with an intestinal mucosal origin. Early after transplant, peak levels of circulating GvH clones were found to be associated with declines in HvG clones. Conclusions were limited by the relatively low number and heterogeneity of intestinal transplant patients.

The library was made by the immunoSEQ multiplex PCR assay. For most patients, high-throughput TCR-beta CDR3 sequencing of genomic DNA was performed by Adaptive Biotechnologies. In the paper's pipeline: TCR sequencing data were retrieved from Adaptive's ImmunoSEQ software for roughly 17 patients, whereas three other patients were processed with MiXCR and VDJtools. CDR3 nucleotide sequences shared between donor and recipient were removed because their origin could not be assigned. To count as alloreactive, a clone needed at least 2-fold expansion over unstimulated cells and a minimum CFSE-low frequency of 0.002% (template counts) or 0.001% (read counts). Clones were considered mappable if detected in sequenced pre-transplant spleen, lymph node, or MLR CFSE-low populations of the donor or recipient. The cumulative frequency of alloreactive clones was calculated as a percentage of all sequences, weighted by copy number. Sourced from immuneACCESS, this table was stored by TCRdb with only in-frame sequences that have V and J called. A share of the clones is absent; for the studies checked, an unresolved V gene accounts for under half, and the remainder has no known explanation. Clone size and the V and J calls come from that table; the DNA yielded D and trimming. The sample records about 77,000 clones, 80% to 95% of which are singletons. Roughly 0.72% of the sample comes from the top ten.

The receptor's source is a human patient who received an intestinal transplant, so some T cells may come from the graft donor. The input for sequencing was PBMCs, taken 98 days after intestinal transplantation. The chain was built from TRBV11-2 and TRBJ1-6, and 7 junction bases match TRBD1. The CDR3 reads as follows: CASSLDGRQGYSPLHF. The sequence in DNA is TGTGCCAGCAGCTTGGATGGGAGACAGGGATATTCACCCCTCCACTTT. Reference TRBV11-2 and TRBJ1-6 proteins supply the regions before and after the CDR3; the full variable domain is: EAGVAQSPRYKIIEKRQSVAFWCNPISGHATLYWYQQILGQGPKLLIQFQNNGVVDDSQLPKDRFSAERLKGVDSTLKIQPAKLEDSAVYLCASSLDGRQGYSPLHFGNGTRLTVT.